These 21 T cell receptor beta chains were sequenced from one sample in a study of blood T cell repertoires in COVID-19. Here immunoSEQ multiplex PCR was the method, and the copy in TCRdb shows in-frame clones only, minus some. The sample lists fewer than 250,000 clones; 80% to 85% were seen once. The source material was peripheral blood. These receptors were collected from a man between 25 and 39 years old with active or convalescent COVID-19.

This chain connects TRBV30 to TRBJ1-2; maybe TRBD1 (6 bases). In germline, CDR1 is GTSNPN, CDR2 SVGIG (reference sequence). Trimming stripped 4 bases from V and 8 bases from J, with 17 bases between. CDR3 length: 13 residues. The CDR3: CAWTRQEFGGYTF. CDR3 bases: TGTGCCTGGACGAGACAGGAGTTTGGGGGCTACACCTTC. Based on the CDR3 plus reference TRBV30 and TRBJ1-2, the full variable domain is SQTIHQWPATLVQPVGSPLSLECTVEGTSNPNLYWYRQAAGRGLQLLFYSVGIGQISSEVPQNLSASRPQDRQFILSSKKLLLSDSGFYLCAWTRQEFGGYTFGSGTRLTVV.

The V gene is TRBV3-1 (or the pseudogene TRBV3-2), the J gene TRBJ2-2; 9 nucleotides align to TRBD2. Germline CDR1 and CDR2: LGHDT and YNNKEL (reference sequence). With V trimmed by 0 bases and J by 6 bases, 23 bases remained unmatched. The length of the CDR3 is 22 residues. CDR3 sequence: CASSQDFDIRAGGPMNAGELFF. The CDR3 DNA reads as TGTGCCAGCAGCCAAGATTTCGACATCCGGGCGGGAGGGCCTATGAATGCCGGGGAGCTGTTTTTT.

V and J are TRBV15 and TRBJ1-4, with D perhaps matching TRBD1 (6 bases). CDR3 length: 16 residues. Germline V gives CDR1 LNHNV, CDR2 YYDKDF (reference sequence). V was clipped by 0 bases and J by 0 bases, with 8 bases between them. CDR3 nucleotides: TGTGCCACCAGCAGAGATGAGGGGGCAACTAATGAAAAACTGTTTTTT. The encoded protein is CATSRDEGATNEKLFF.

V gene TRBV13 combines with J gene TRBJ1-4; D not resolved. There are 14 residues in the CDR3. V lost 2 bases and J 8 bases, leaving 12 bases between the germline ends. Per germline, CDR1 PRHDT and CDR2 FYEKMQ (reference sequence). The CDR3 protein is CASSLSGGGEKLFF. CDR3 in DNA: TGTGCCAGCAGCTTATCCGGTGGAGGGGAAAAACTGTTTTTT.

This clone is a singleton in its sample. The chain has TRBV28 and TRBJ2-3, with D tentatively TRBD1 (7 bases). Trimming took off 6 bases at V and 5 bases at J, with 18 bases between the two ends. The length of the CDR3 is 15 residues. From germline, CDR1 is MDHEN and CDR2 SYDVKM. The CDR3 DNA is TGTGCCAGCAGCCCAAGAGGAGGGGGCGGAGATACGCAGTATTTT. This translates into CASSPRGGGGDTQYF.

Here the CDR3 reads CATSRGASGGVDTQYF. In DNA form, the CDR3 reads TGTGCCACCAGCAGAGGGGCTAGCGGGGGGGTAGATACGCAGTATTTT. The chain has TRBV15 and TRBJ2-3; TRBD2 matches at 12 bases. With 1 base clipped from V and 5 bases from J, the junction kept 4 bases outside the gene matches. Germline V gene sequence: CDR1 LNHNV, CDR2 YYDKDF (reference sequence). The CDR3 spans 16 residues.

This clone was observed once. This chain joins TRBV6-5 and TRBJ2-5, with 7 bases identical to TRBD1. This CDR3 has 15 residues. The V and J ends lost 8 bases and 1 base, in that order; junction bases with no gene match: 10. Germline lookup yields CDR1 MNHEY and CDR2 SVGAGI. The CDR3 sequence: CASGTGTAPQETQYF. CDR3 nucleotide sequence: TGTGCCAGCGGGACCGGGACAGCACCCCAAGAGACCCAGTACTTC.

This clone was seen more than once but under ten times. The chain employs TRBV5-1 and TRBJ1-4, with D perhaps TRBD1 (6 bases). CDR1 and CDR2 from the germline V gene are SGHRS and YFSETQ. This CDR3 spans 15 amino acids. V lost 4 bases, J lost 4 bases, and 14 bases lay in between. CDR3 DNA: TGCGCCAGCAGCCTTCGGACAGCCAATAATGAAAAACTGTTTTTT. Translating gives CASSLRTANNEKLFF.

The V gene is TRBV2, the J gene TRBJ2-7; perhaps TRBD1 as D (6 bases). The germline V gene encodes CDR1 SNHLY and CDR2 FYNNEI. The CDR3 contains 13 residues. The V and J ends lost 4 bases and 7 bases respectively, with 14 bases between them. The CDR3 coding sequence is TGTGCCAGCAGTGCAGGGGTCGTCAGGGAGCAGTACTTC. This gives the protein CASSAGVVREQYF.

The rearrangement links TRBV23-1 to TRBJ1-6, with 9 bases fitting TRBD1. TRBV23-1 is marked as an open reading frame, function uncertain. The CDR3 extends over 13 amino acids. Trimming removed 6 bases from V and 9 bases from J; junction bases left unmatched: 3. CDR3 nucleotide sequence: TGCGCCAGCAGGACGACAGGGGGTTCACCCCTCCACTTT. Translation: CASRTTGGSPLHF.

The V and J genes are TRBV7-9 and TRBJ1-3; TRBD1 matches 10 bases. The J segment lost 3 bases and the V segment lost 5 bases, leaving 7 bases of the junction unmatched. Germline-derived CDR1 and CDR2 are SEHNR and FQNEAQ (reference sequence). The CDR3 covers 16 residues. CDR3 amino acids: CASSPKTGGGGNTIYF. The CDR3 DNA reads TGTGCCAGCAGCCCAAAGACAGGGGGCGGTGGAAACACCATATATTTT.

V and J are TRBV4-1 and TRBJ1-6; 8 nucleotides line up with TRBD1. Germline CDR1 MGHRA, CDR2 YSYEKL. J gave up 5 bases and V 4 bases, and 4 bases lay outside the gene matches. The CDR3 runs 15 residues. CDR3 nucleotides: TGCGCCAGCAGCCCGTACAGGGGGGATAATTCACCCCTCCACTTT. Its protein is CASSPYRGDNSPLHF.

This sequence joins TRBV4-2 and TRBJ1-1, with D unresolved. V was clipped by 2 bases and J by 8 bases, with 15 bases between them. The CDR3 contains 14 residues. The germline V gene encodes CDR1 LGHNA and CDR2 YNFKEQ. CDR3 DNA: TGTGCCAGCAGCCAAAGAGTTCCACTAATCGAAGCTTTCTTT. Its translation is CASSQRVPLIEAFF.

The V call is TRBV7-2, the J call TRBJ2-7; 7 bases line up with TRBD1. The V segment lost 5 bases and the J segment 2 bases; nucleotides outside the gene matches: 6. The CDR3 runs to 14 residues. Germline assignment: CDR1 SGHTA and CDR2 FQGNSA. CDR3 in amino acids: CASSPRQGAYEQYF. The CDR3 DNA reads as TGTGCCAGCAGCCCACGCCAGGGGGCCTACGAGCAGTACTTC.

V gene TRBV18 combines with J gene TRBJ1-1; 7 bases line up with TRBD1. CDR1 and CDR2 (germline): KGHSH, LQKENI. The CDR3 consists of 15 residues. With 5 bases clipped from V and 0 bases from J, the junction kept 6 bases outside the gene matches. The CDR3 sequence is CASSGLGQMNTEAFF. CDR3 bases: TGTGCCAGCTCAGGATTGGGACAGATGAACACTGAAGCTTTCTTT.

The genes are TRBV7-3 and TRBJ1-1; D is ambiguous. There are 13 residues in the CDR3. Per the germline V gene, CDR1 is SGHTA and CDR2 is FQGTGA. Trimming left V 5 bases short and J 1 base short, with 8 bases between. The CDR3 coding sequence is TGTGCCAGCAGCCCATCGGGGAACACTGAAGCTTTCTTT. Translating it yields CASSPSGNTEAFF.

CDR3 sequence (DNA): TGTGCCTGGAGATTTTCCCAGCGGGGGGAGACCCAGTACTTC. Amino acids: CAWRFSQRGETQYF. The chain is built from TRBV30 and TRBJ2-5; TRBD2 agrees at 8 bases. The CDR3 is 14 residues long. Looked up from germline, CDR1 is GTSNPN and CDR2 is SVGIG (reference sequence). The ends lost 3 bases at V and 5 bases at J; junction bases unmatched: 8.

The chain has TRBV30 and TRBJ2-1; D call uncertain. The CDR3 extends over 11 amino acids. Trimming took 4 bases from V and 1 from J, leaving 2 bases between them. Germline assignment: CDR1 GTSNPN and CDR2 SVGIG (reference sequence). CDR3 protein: CAWTSYNEQFF. In DNA, the CDR3 is TGTGCCTGGACTTCCTACAATGAGCAGTTCTTC.

The gene calls are TRBV4-1 and TRBJ1-1; D remains unclear. Germline-derived CDR1 and CDR2 are MGHRA and YSYEKL. CDR3 length: 15 residues. Trimming shortened V by 0 bases and J by 2 bases, and 10 bases separated the two germline ends. CDR3 protein: CASSQEVSTNTEAFF. CDR3 nucleotides: TGCGCCAGCAGCCAAGAGGTATCAACTAACACTGAAGCTTTCTTT.

The V gene is TRBV21-1, the J gene TRBJ1-2; the D call TRBD1 from the table was never checked on the DNA. TRBV21-1 is given as a pseudogene. The length of the CDR3 is 12 residues. The CDR3 DNA is TGTGCCAGGGACAGCGCTGCCTATGGCTACACCTTC. Translation: CARDSAAYGYTF.

The chain has TRBV3-1 (or the pseudogene TRBV3-2) and TRBJ2-1, with 13 bases aligning to TRBD2. Trimming took 3 bases from V and 0 from J; bases not matched to a gene: 5. The CDR3 loop spans 18 amino acids. CDR1 and CDR2 from the germline V gene are LGHDT and YNNKEL (reference sequence). In nucleotides, the CDR3 is TGTGCCAGCAGCCATCGACTAGCGGGGGGTAGCTCCTACAATGAGCAGTTCTTC. This gives the protein CASSHRLAGGSSYNEQFF.